The TCR beta chain described here comes from a study of blood T cell repertoires in COVID-19. With V trimmed by 5 bases and J by 0 bases, 7 bases remained unmatched. Germline CDR1 is MDHEN and CDR2 is SYDVKM. There are 17 residues in the CDR3. Some clones are missing from TCRdb's copy, which holds only in-frame ones; the method was immunoSEQ multiplex PCR. The table shows some 82,000 clones, with 80% to 85% occurring only once. This receptor was obtained from a man at least 80 years old with acute or convalescent COVID-19. This chain connects TRBV28 to TRBJ1-4; 9 bases agree with TRBD1. Sequenced material: peripheral blood. Here the CDR3 reads CASSPGTGSATNEKLFF. As DNA, the CDR3 is TGTGCCAGCAGTCCCGGGACAGGGAGTGCAACTAATGAAAAACTGTTTTTT.